What follows are 11 T cell receptor beta chains derived from one specimen sequenced in a study of T cells in Graves' hyperthyroidism and ophthalmopathy. Amplification targeted TCR beta CDR3 regions from RNA transcripts. When the TCR CDR3 underwent first-round RT-PCR, the HTBI primer set was used. TCRdb recomputed calls from the multiplex PCR reads with MiXCR, one row per CDR3 protein. The sample shows some 560,000 distinct CDR3 sequences, approximately 14% of them seen only once. Sequencing was done on a sample of blood. These receptors were collected from a woman in her 40s with Graves' hyperthyroidism.

This clonotype was recorded at least ten times. This rearrangement joins TRBV7-9 to TRBJ2-7, with 12 bases matching TRBD2. Per the germline V gene, CDR1 is SEHNR and CDR2 is FQNEAQ (reference sequence). Trimming at V came to 6 bases and at J to 0 bases, leaving 6 bases not matched to a gene. The CDR3 has 16 amino acids. CDR3 protein: CASRSAGLAGSYEQYF. CDR3 nucleotides: TGTGCCAGCAGATCAGCGGGACTAGCGGGCTCCTACGAGCAGTACTTC.

There are many counts of this clonotype. J is TRBJ2-5 and V is TRBV6-5; 7 nucleotides align to TRBD1. J gave up 2 bases and V 0 bases, and 3 bases lay outside the gene matches. The CDR3 runs to 15 residues. CDR1 and CDR2 from the germline V gene are MNHEY and SVGAGI. The CDR3 DNA is TGTGCCAGCAGTTACTCGACAGGGTATCAAGAGACCCAGTACTTC. Translating gives CASSYSTGYQETQYF.

A note on this clonotype: At one end, the junction sequence differs from germline, possibly due to a read error. This chain uses TRBV7-3 with TRBJ2-5; D is ambiguous. CDR3 length: 13 amino acids. From germline, CDR1 is SGHTA and CDR2 FQGTGA. The CDR3 protein is CAGSLTFQETQYF. In DNA, the CDR3 is TGTGCCGGCAGCTTAACTTTCCAAGAGACCCAGTACTTC.

This clonotype was detected only once. The chain employs TRBV12-3 or TRBV12-4 and TRBJ2-3, with TRBD1 matching over 9 bases. The CDR3 is 14 amino acids. V gave up 5 bases and J gave up 4 bases; unmatched junction bases: 4. The CDR3, as DNA: TGTGCCAGCAGTCGGGACAGGGTCTCAGATACGCAGTATTTT. It encodes CASSRDRVSDTQYF.

This clonotype was seen at least ten times. J is TRBJ1-1 and V is TRBV12-3 or TRBV12-4, with D hard to call. This CDR3 contains 16 residues. Trimming took off 7 bases at V and 0 bases at J, with 18 bases between the two ends. In DNA, the CDR3 is TGTGCCAGCACACACCTCACCATTTTTATGAACACTGAAGCTTTCTTT. Its translation is CASTHLTIFMNTEAFF.

The table lists this clonotype with a few counts. This chain links TRBV19 with TRBJ2-7; 7 bases are a match to TRBD2. The CDR3 loop spans 15 amino acids. CDR1 is LNHDA and CDR2 is SQIVND in the germline V gene (reference sequence). The junction had 14 bases not matched to a gene; V was cut back by 8 bases and J by 4 bases. The DNA for the CDR3 is TGTGCCAGTGGACCTGGACTAGGAACTTTTTACGAGCAGTACTTC. It translates to CASGPGLGTFYEQYF.

This clonotype was picked up a small number of times. The V and J genes are TRBV19 and TRBJ2-3; 7 bases align to TRBD2. This CDR3 contains 15 residues. The V segment lost 5 bases and the J segment 0 bases; nucleotides outside the gene matches: 5. Germline V CDR1 and CDR2: LNHDA, SQIVND (reference sequence). The CDR3 protein is CASSRNSGSTDTQYF. Here the CDR3 DNA reads TGTGCCAGTAGTCGGAATAGCGGGAGCACAGATACGCAGTATTTT.

This clonotype was seen only a few times. The J gene is TRBJ1-4, the V gene TRBV10-3; TRBD1 matches at 9 bases. CDR3 size: 15 residues. Germline CDR1 is ENHRY and CDR2 is SYGVKD. V was pared by 0 bases and J by 4 bases, with 0 bases of the junction left unmatched. DNA for the CDR3: TGTGCCATCAGTGAGTCGACAGGGGGTAATGAAAAACTGTTTTTT. Protein sequence: CAISESTGGNEKLFF.

This clonotype was found a few times. A much larger clone differs by one base, so this may be a read error. The CDR3 end shows no conserved phenylalanine or tryptophan, and so a read error is likely. The chain carries TRBV28 and TRBJ1-3; weak D call: TRBD1 (5 bases). V was cut by 7 bases and J by 1 base, with 5 bases left in between. This CDR3 is built from 12 residues. The germline V gene has CDR1 MDHEN and CDR2 SYDVKM. The CDR3, as DNA: TGTGCCAGCAAGGGGTCTGGAAACACCATATATCTT. Protein: CASKGSGNTIYL.

There are many counts of this clonotype. The V and J genes are TRBV3-1 and TRBJ2-1; a weak D match, TRBD2 (5 bases). In germline, CDR1 is LGHDT, CDR2 YNNKEL (reference sequence). V gave up 5 bases and J gave up 4 bases, with 15 bases separating them. The CDR3 totals 15 residues. In DNA, the CDR3 is TGTGCCAGCAGCTCAGGACGGGGAACATACAATGAGCAGTTCTTC. Translating it yields CASSSGRGTYNEQFF.

This clonotype was seen repeatedly, ten times or more. The chain couples TRBV6-6 to TRBJ2-7, with D tentatively TRBD1 (6 bases). In germline, CDR1 is MNHNY, CDR2 SVGAGI (reference sequence). This CDR3 spans 14 amino acids. With 0 bases removed from V and 3 bases from J, the gap between germline ends came to 9 bases. CDR3 sequence reads: CASSYSRDNYEQYF. DNA of the CDR3: TGTGCCAGCAGTTACTCCAGGGACAACTACGAGCAGTACTTC.